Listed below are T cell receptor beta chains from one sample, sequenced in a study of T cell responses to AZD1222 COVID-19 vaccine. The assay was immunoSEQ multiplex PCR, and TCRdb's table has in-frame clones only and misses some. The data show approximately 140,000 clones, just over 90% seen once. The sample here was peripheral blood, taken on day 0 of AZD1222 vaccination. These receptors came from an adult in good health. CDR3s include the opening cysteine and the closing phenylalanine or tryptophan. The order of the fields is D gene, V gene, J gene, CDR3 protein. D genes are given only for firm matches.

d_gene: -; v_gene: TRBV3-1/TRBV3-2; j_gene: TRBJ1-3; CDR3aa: CASSHLRGTGNTIYF
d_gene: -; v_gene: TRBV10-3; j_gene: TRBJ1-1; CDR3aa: CATLPNTGSGNTEAFF
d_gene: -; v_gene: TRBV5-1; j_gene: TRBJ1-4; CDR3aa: CASSSKVGGELFF
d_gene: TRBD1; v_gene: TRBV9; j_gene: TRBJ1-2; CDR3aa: CASSVAGGHDYGYTF
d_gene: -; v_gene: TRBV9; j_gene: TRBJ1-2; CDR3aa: CASSVTLGGLGDSGYTF
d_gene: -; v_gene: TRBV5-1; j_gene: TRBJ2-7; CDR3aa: CASSSRVSVEQYF
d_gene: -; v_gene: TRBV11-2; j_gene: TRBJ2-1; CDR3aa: CASSLFGGSYNEQFF
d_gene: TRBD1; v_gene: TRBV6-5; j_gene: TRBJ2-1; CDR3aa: CASSLPGQGYNEQFF
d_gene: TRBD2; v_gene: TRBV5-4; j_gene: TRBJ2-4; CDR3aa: CASSYSGGLAKNIQYF
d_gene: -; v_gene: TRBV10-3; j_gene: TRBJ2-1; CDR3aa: CAISDRPGDLVGGEQFF
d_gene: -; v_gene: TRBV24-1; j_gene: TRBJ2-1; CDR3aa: CATSETARNEQFF
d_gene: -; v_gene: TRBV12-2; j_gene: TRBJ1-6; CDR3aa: CASRLASWGGSYNSPLHF
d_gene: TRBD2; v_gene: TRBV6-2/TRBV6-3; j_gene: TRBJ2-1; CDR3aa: CASSPGGHWVEQFF
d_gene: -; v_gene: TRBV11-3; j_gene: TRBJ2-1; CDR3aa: CASSSRDSWDEQFF
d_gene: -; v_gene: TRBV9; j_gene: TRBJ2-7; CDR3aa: CASSPAEGGDYEQYF
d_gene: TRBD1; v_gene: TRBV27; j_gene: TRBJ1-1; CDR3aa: CASILRQGRTEAFF
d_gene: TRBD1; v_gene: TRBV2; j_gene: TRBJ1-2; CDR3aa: CASSTRQGDYGYTF
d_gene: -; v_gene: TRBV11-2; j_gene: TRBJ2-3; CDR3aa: CASSLKFSTDTQYF
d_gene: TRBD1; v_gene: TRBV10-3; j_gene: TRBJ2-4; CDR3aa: CAISETTGLAKNIQYF
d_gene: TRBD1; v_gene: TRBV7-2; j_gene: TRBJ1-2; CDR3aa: CASSIKGAGDGYTF
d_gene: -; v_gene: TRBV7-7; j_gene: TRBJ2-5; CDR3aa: CASSPGTFQETQYF
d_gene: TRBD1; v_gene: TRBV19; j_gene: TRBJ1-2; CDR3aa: CASSTDRGNYGYTF
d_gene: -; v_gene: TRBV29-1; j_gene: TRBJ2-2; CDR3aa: CSARVRVTGELFF
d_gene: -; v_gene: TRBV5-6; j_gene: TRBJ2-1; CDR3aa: CASSLVGPGHQFF
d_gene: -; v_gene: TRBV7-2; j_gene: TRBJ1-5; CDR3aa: CASSLTLEPQHF
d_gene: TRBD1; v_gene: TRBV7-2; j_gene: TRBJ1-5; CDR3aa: CASSLGQTYSNQPQHF
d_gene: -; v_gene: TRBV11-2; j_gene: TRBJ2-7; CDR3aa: CASSPMNGEQYF
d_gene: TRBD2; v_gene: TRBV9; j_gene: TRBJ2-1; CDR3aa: CASSVEGRAHEQFF
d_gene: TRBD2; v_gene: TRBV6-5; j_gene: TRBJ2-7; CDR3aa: CASSYGLAASYEQYF
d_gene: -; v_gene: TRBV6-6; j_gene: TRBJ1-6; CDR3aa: CASSPPNSPLHF
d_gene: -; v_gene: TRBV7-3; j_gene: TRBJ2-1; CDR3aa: CASSLVGDEQFF
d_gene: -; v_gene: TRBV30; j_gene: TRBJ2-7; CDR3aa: CAWSAPGPAEQYF
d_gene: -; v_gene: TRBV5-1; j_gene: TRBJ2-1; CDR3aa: CASSPTGYNEQFF
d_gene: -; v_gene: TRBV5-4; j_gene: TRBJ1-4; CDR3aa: CASSPGATNEKLFF
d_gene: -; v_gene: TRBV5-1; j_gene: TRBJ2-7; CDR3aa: CASSLRQAYEQYF
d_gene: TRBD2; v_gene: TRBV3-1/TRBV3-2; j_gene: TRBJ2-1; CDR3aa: CASSQAGGSYNEQFF
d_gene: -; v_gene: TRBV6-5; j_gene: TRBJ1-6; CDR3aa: CASSRQSLDSPLHF
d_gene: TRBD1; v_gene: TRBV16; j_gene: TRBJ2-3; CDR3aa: CASSPGQGGDTQYF
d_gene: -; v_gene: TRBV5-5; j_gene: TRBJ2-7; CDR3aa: CASSSSRDEQYF
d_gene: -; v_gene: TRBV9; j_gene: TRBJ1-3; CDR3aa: CASSEDGRNTIYF
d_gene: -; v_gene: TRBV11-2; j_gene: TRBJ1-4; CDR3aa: CASSLAWGTTNEKLFF
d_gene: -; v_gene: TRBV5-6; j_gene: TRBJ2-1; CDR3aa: CASSLPRRNLLNEQFF